The T cell receptor (beta chain) under discussion was sequenced for a study of blood T cell repertoires in COVID-19. Study-wide background: Samples came from the United States, Italy and Spain, spanning acute and convalescent COVID-19. T cells, B-cell-depleted T cells, or PBMCs provided the cDNA or gDNA that served as material.

The CDR3 has 15 residues. From germline, CDR1 is MNHEY and CDR2 SVGAGI. Deletions cut 4 bases from V and 2 bases from J, with 13 bases between. Recruited during active infection, patients (from Seattle) were subsequently followed longitudinally. In the authors' methods: From reference gene primer amplification, estimates of nucleated cell counts were derived. Measured with immunoSEQ multiplex PCR; TCRdb has only the in-frame clones, and not every one. D and trimming were read from the DNA, whereas the V and J calls and clone size are those reported in that table. Counted here are more than 250,000 clones, more than 80% occurring once; the ten biggest clones make up over 5%. This clone was seen once.

This receptor was taken from a woman between 45 and 65 years old with COVID-19, enrolled during active disease. The V gene is TRBV6-5, the J gene TRBJ2-3; D is possibly TRBD1 (6 bases). Sample: peripheral blood. Here the CDR3 DNA reads TGTGCCAGCAGTTCGGGACACCCACTCACAGATACGCAGTATTTT. Protein sequence: CASSSGHPLTDTQYF.